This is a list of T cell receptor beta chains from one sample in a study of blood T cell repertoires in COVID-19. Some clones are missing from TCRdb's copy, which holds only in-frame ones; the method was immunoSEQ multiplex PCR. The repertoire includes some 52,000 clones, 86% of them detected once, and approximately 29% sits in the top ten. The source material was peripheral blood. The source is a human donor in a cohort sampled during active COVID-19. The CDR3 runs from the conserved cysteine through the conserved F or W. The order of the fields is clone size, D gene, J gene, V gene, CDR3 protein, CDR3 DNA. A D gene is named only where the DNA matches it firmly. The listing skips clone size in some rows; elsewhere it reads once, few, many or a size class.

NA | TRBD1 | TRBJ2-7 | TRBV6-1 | CASSAGQGAFSYEQYF | TGTGCCAGCAGTGCAGGACAGGGTGCTTTCTCCTACGAGCAGTACTTC
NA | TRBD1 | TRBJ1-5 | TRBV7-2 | CASSLTQGAEQPQHF | TGTGCCAGCAGCTTAACACAGGGGGCCGAGCAGCCCCAGCATTTT
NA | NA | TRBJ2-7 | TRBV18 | CASSPMETDYVEQYF | TGTGCCAGCTCACCAATGGAAACAGACTACGTCGAGCAGTACTTC
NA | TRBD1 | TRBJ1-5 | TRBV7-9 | CASSLNTGGNQPQHF | TGTGCCAGCAGTTTAAATACAGGGGGGAATCAGCCCCAGCATTTT
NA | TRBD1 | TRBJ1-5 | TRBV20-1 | CSASKGGLSNQPQHF | TGCAGTGCTAGTAAAGGGGGCTTGAGCAATCAGCCCCAGCATTTT
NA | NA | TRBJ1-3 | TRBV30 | CAWSVVGSSGNTIYF | TGTGCCTGGAGTGTGGTCGGGAGCTCTGGAAACACCATATATTTT
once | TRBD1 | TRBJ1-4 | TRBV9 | CASSPQTGNNEKLFF | TGTGCCAGCAGCCCTCAGACAGGGAATAATGAAAAACTGTTTTTT
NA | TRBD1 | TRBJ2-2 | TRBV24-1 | CATAHGTENTGELFF | TGTGCCACCGCGCACGGGACAGAGAACACCGGGGAGCTGTTTTTT
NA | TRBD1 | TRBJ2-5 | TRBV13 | CASSSIGQGSGETQYF | TGTGCCAGCAGCTCGATCGGACAGGGATCGGGGGAGACCCAGTACTTC
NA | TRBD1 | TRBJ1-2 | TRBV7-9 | CASSLLDRTNYGYTF | TGTGCCAGCAGCCTTCTGGACAGGACGAACTATGGCTACACCTTC
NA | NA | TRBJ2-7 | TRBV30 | CAWSPPPGSTSYEQYF | TGTGCCTGGAGTCCCCCTCCCGGGTCAACCTCCTACGAGCAGTACTTC
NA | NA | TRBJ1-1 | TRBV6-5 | CASRQGYLNTEAFF | TGTGCCAGCAGGCAGGGATATTTGAACACTGAAGCTTTCTTT
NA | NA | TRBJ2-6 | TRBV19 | CASRAGSSGANVLTF | TGTGCCAGTAGGGCAGGTAGCTCTGGGGCCAACGTCCTGACTTTC
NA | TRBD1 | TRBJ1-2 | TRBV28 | CASSLRTGWSYGYTF | TGTGCCAGCAGTTTACGGACAGGGTGGTCCTATGGCTACACCTTC
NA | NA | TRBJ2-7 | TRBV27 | CASSLTPPGRYSYEQYF | TGTGCCAGCAGTTTGACTCCCCCGGGGAGGTACTCCTACGAGCAGTACTTC
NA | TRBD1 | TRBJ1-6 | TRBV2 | CASRDRANSPLHF | TGTGCCAGCCGGGACAGGGCGAATTCACCCCTCCACTTT
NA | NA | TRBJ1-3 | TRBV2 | CASSSGNTIYF | TGTGCCAGCAGCTCCGGAAACACCATATATTTT
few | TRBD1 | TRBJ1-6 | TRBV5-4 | CASSLGTGKNSPLHF | TGTGCCAGCAGCCTTGGGACAGGCAAGAATTCACCCCTCCACTTT
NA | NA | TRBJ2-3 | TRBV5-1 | CASSLGRGSGTDTQYF | TGCGCCAGCAGCTTGGGGAGGGGATCCGGCACAGATACGCAGTATTTT
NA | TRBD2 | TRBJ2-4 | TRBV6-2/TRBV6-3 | CASSYHGGRTKNIQYF | TGTGCCAGCAGTTACCACGGGGGGAGAACCAAAAACATTCAGTACTTC
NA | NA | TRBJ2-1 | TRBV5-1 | CASMETGAGNEQFF | TGCGCCAGCATGGAGACGGGAGCAGGCAATGAGCAGTTCTTC
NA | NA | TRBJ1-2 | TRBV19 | CASSIMGQGPRASSYTF | TGTGCCAGTAGTATCATGGGGCAGGGGCCCCGAGCATCAAGCTACACCTTC